These T cell receptor beta chains were read from a single sample in a study of blood T cell repertoires in COVID-19. Clones were read by immunoSEQ multiplex PCR, and TCRdb kept only the in-frame ones, dropping some. The table includes about 300,000 clones, around 84% detected once. What was sequenced was peripheral blood. These receptors were taken from a man aged 65-85 years with acute or convalescent COVID-19. CDR3s include the opening cysteine and the closing phenylalanine or tryptophan. The D gene is left open where the match is weak. Clone size is stated in some rows and not others, as once, few, many or a class when expanded.

clone_size d_call j_call v_call cdr3_nt cdr3_aa
medium-sized TRBD2 TRBJ2-2 TRBV27 TGTGCCAGCGATCCTAGCGGGGGAGCCACCGGGGAGCTGTTTTTT CASDPSGGATGELFF
NA TRBD1 TRBJ1-1 TRBV30 TGTGCCTGGAGTGTAGCAGGGACAGTCAACACTGAAGCTTTCTTT CAWSVAGTVNTEAFF
NA TRBD1 TRBJ2-2 TRBV28 TGTGCCAGCAGACCGCCGGGACAGGGGGCCGGGGAGCTGTTTTTT CASRPPGQGAGELFF
NA NA TRBJ1-2 TRBV30 TGTGCCTGGAGAGGAGGGAGCTATGGCTACACCTTC CAWRGGSYGYTF
NA TRBD2 TRBJ2-2 TRBV4-2 TGTGCCAGCAGCCAAGATTCGCGGGAGTACGGGGAGCTGTTTTTT CASSQDSREYGELFF
NA NA TRBJ2-7 TRBV15 TGTGCCACCAGCAGAGATTTAGGGAGAGGCTACGAGCAGTACTTC CATSRDLGRGYEQYF
NA NA TRBJ2-5 TRBV19 TGTGCCAGTAGTATGTTTCATCAAGAGACCCAGTACTTC CASSMFHQETQYF
NA NA TRBJ2-2 TRBV4-1 TGCGCCAGCAGCCCCGGGACACCTAACACCGGGGAGCTGTTTTTT CASSPGTPNTGELFF
NA NA TRBJ2-1 TRBV20-1 TGCAGTACTTATCCGGGGGAGCAGTTCTTC CSTYPGEQFF
NA TRBD2 TRBJ2-7 TRBV28 TGTGCCAGCAGCCGGCCGACTAGCGGGATCATCGAATGGCAGTACTTC CASSRPTSGIIEWQYF
NA NA TRBJ1-2 TRBV28 TGTGCCAGCAGTTTATCCGCTCAGGGGCTGAGCGGCTACACCTTC CASSLSAQGLSGYTF
NA TRBD1 TRBJ1-4 TRBV5-5 TGTGCCAGCATCATCGTGGGACAGGGAGCCGAAAAACTGTTTTTT CASIIVGQGAEKLFF
NA TRBD1 TRBJ1-2 TRBV5-1 TGCGCCAGCAGCTTGGAAGGGGCAGGGGGCATGAACTATGGCTACACCTTC CASSLEGAGGMNYGYTF
NA TRBD2 TRBJ2-1 TRBV15 TGTGCCACCAGCAGTTATCGGGAGGCCCTGAATGAGCAGTTCTTC CATSSYREALNEQFF
NA NA TRBJ2-5 TRBV5-5 TGTGCCAGCAGCTTGGTCCAGTGGGAGGAGACCCAGTACTTC CASSLVQWEETQYF
NA TRBD1 TRBJ1-2 TRBV7-2 TGTGCCAGCAGCTTCAGGGGGCCCAACTATGGCTACACCTTC CASSFRGPNYGYTF
NA TRBD2 TRBJ2-1 TRBV11-2 TGTGCCAGCAGACCGGGGGAGCGGGGCTACAATGAGCAGTTCTTC CASRPGERGYNEQFF
NA NA TRBJ2-2 TRBV7-7 TGTGCCAGCAGGTGGACAGACAACACCGGGGAGCTGTTTTTT CASRWTDNTGELFF
once NA TRBJ1-2 TRBV7-2 TGTGCCAGCAGCTTAGCAGGGGTTGATGGCTACACCTTC CASSLAGVDGYTF
NA TRBD1 TRBJ2-7 TRBV18 TGTGCCAGCTCACCGGCCGGACAGGGCTACGAGCAGTACTTC CASSPAGQGYEQYF
once NA TRBJ2-5 TRBV7-2 TGTGCCAGCAGCCCCTATGCCAGCGGGGAGACCCAGTACTTC CASSPYASGETQYF
once NA TRBJ1-1 TRBV5-1 TGCGCCAGCAGCGGGAATGGACAAGCGACTGAAGCTTTCTTT CASSGNGQATEAFF
NA NA TRBJ1-3 TRBV19 TGTGCCAGTAGTAAAACACACCGCTCTGGAAACACCATATATTTT CASSKTHRSGNTIYF
NA TRBD2 TRBJ2-7 TRBV19 TGTGCCAGTAGTATGGGGCTAGCGGGAGGAAGCTCCTACGAGCAGTACTTC CASSMGLAGGSSYEQYF
NA NA TRBJ2-1 TRBV11-3 TGTGCCAGCAGCTTAGATGGCGGGCAGACTGAGCAGTTCTTC CASSLDGGQTEQFF
few NA TRBJ1-3 TRBV5-1 TGCGCCAGCAGCTTGGGGGCCGGGACACCGGAACGAAACACCATATATTTT CASSLGAGTPERNTIYF
NA NA TRBJ2-1 TRBV19 TGTGCCAGTAGTATAGACGGGGCCTACAATGAGCAGTTCTTC CASSIDGAYNEQFF
once TRBD1 TRBJ2-7 TRBV4-3 TGCGCCAGCAGCCAATACCTCCGAGGGACAGGGTGGGCCGAGCAGTACTTC CASSQYLRGTGWAEQYF
NA TRBD2 TRBJ2-3 TRBV10-3 TGTGCCATCAGTGCGGGGAGGGCAGGTCAGGCCGCAGATACGCAGTATTTT CAISAGRAGQAADTQYF
NA NA TRBJ1-1 TRBV9 TGTGCCAGCAGCGGCCCAACTTTCTCTGAAGCTTTCTTT CASSGPTFSEAFF
NA TRBD1 TRBJ1-1 TRBV10-3 TGTGCCATCACCCGGGACAGGGCGGAAGCTTTCTTT CAITRDRAEAFF
few NA TRBJ1-2 TRBV2 TGTGCCAGCAGTGAGTGGGGCACCCACTATGGCTACACCTTC CASSEWGTHYGYTF
once NA TRBJ2-4 TRBV19 TGTGCCAGAGAACAGGGCCACGGAGACATTCAGTACTTC CAREQGHGDIQYF
NA TRBD1 TRBJ1-3 TRBV28 TGTGCCAGCAGTTTGCCGGGACAGGGAGTATACACCATATATTTT CASSLPGQGVYTIYF
NA TRBD2 TRBJ2-5 TRBV28 TGTGCCAGCAGGGGAGGGACTAGCGGACAAGAGACCCAGTACTTC CASRGGTSGQETQYF
NA TRBD1 TRBJ1-1 TRBV29-1 TGCAGCGCTTGGACAGGAGAGAACACTGAAGCTTTCTTT CSAWTGENTEAFF
NA NA TRBJ2-7 TRBV3-1/TRBV3-2 TGTGCCAGCAGCCATGACGGAGACTCCTACGAGCAGTACTTC CASSHDGDSYEQYF
NA NA TRBJ1-5 TRBV6-1 TGTGCCAGCAGTGAACTTACAGACAATCAGCCCCAGCATTTT CASSELTDNQPQHF
NA NA TRBJ1-1 TRBV7-2 TGTGCCAGCAGCTTAGCGGGACATACGAACACTGAAGCTTTCTTT CASSLAGHTNTEAFF
few TRBD2 TRBJ2-7 TRBV10-3 TGTGCCGCCAGGACTAGCGGGGGTATTCTAAACGAGCAGTACTTC CAARTSGGILNEQYF
NA NA TRBJ1-6 TRBV7-8 TGTGCCAGCAGCTTAGATGGACACTACGAGTCGACCCTCCACTTT CASSLDGHYESTLHF
NA NA TRBJ2-1 TRBV2 TGTGCCAGCAACAGACCCGGAATCTACAATGAGCAGTTCTTC CASNRPGIYNEQFF
NA NA TRBJ1-4 TRBV27 TGTGCCAGCAGTCTAAGGTCGGGAAGTAATGAAAAACTGTTTTTT CASSLRSGSNEKLFF
NA NA TRBJ2-5 TRBV18 TGTGCCAGCTCACCATCCCCACAGGGCACCCAGTACTTC CASSPSPQGTQYF
NA TRBD1 TRBJ1-5 TRBV18 TGTGCCAGCTCGCTACAGGGGGCCAGCAATCAGCCCCAGCATTTT CASSLQGASNQPQHF
NA TRBD1 TRBJ1-6 TRBV18 TGTGCCAGCTCACCGGTCGAGGACAGGGATTCACCCCTCCACTTT CASSPVEDRDSPLHF